This T cell receptor beta chain was identified in a study of shared clonotypes between healthy human individuals. On the study more broadly: Each donor's CD4 naive and CD4 memory cells filled three plates apiece, CD8 naive two, and CD8 memory one.

Over several immunoSEQ plates, each subset's genomic DNA was distributed in even portions. Profiled with immunoSEQ multiplex PCR; TCRdb holds only in-frame clones, not every one. This table has approximately 2,300,000 clones, approximately 90% appearing once. In its sample, this clone was seen once. Its antigen is not known. The CDR3 is made up of 18 amino acids. Points from the study as a whole: Unshared clonotypes carried lower generation probabilities than those common to all four donors.

The receptor was derived from a man between 18 and 29 years old in good health. Some clones in this sample may be carry-over from other donors' samples. Sample: naive CD4+ T cells from PBMCs. As for subset: CD45RA+ positively selected. The genes are TRBV21-1 and TRBJ2-5; the table's D call, TRBD2, has no DNA check behind it. TRBV21-1 is a recognized pseudogene. CDR3 DNA sequence: TGTGCCAGCAGCAAAGGGGATTCGGGGGAGCGGCGGCAAGAGACCCAGTACTTC. Translating it yields CASSKGDSGERRQETQYF.